Included here is one T cell receptor beta chain sequence, with context. Its antigen remains unidentified. The sample is drawn from a study of graft-versus-host responses after intestinal transplantation. The overall study: For about three years after anti-thymocyte globulin induction, all recipients took tacrolimus and steroids. Overall study findings and caveats: After transplant, early declines in HvG clones were associated with peak levels of circulating GvH clones.

The CDR3 spans 14 residues. The V gene's germline CDR1 is LNHNV and CDR2 YYDKDF (reference sequence). Trimming pared 5 bases from V and 2 bases from J, leaving 10 bases between. Produced via immunoSEQ multiplex PCR; TCRdb's table is partial and in-frame only. The sample gives about 39,000 clones, roughly 93% of which show up once; 20% to 25% is in the top ten. The source material was unstimulated CD8+ T cells sorted from spleen or lymph node cells, sampled before transplant. This sequence was found in a human donor who was the organ donor for an intestinal transplant. The J gene is TRBJ1-5, the V gene TRBV15; weak D call: TRBD1 (5 bases). CDR3 loop: CATSRGRGNQPQHF. CDR3 nucleotide sequence: TGTGCCACCAGCCGGGGACGGGGCAATCAGCCCCAGCATTTT.